Listed below are T cell receptor beta chains from one sample, sequenced in a study of blood T cell repertoires in COVID-19. Sequenced by immunoSEQ multiplex PCR; TCRdb stores in-frame clones only, minus some. The table lists under 250,000 clones, roughly 84% of them singletons. Sequenced: peripheral blood. These receptors all come from a woman aged 55-70 years who had recovered from COVID-19. The CDR3 runs from the conserved cysteine through the conserved F or W. The D gene is left open where the match is weak. A clone size is listed for some rows: how often the clone was seen (once, few, many), or a class if it is expanded.

>TRBV27|TRBJ2-5|.|TRBD2
CASSLGSGGAGETQYF
TGTGCCAGCAGTTTGGGTAGCGGGGGGGCGGGAGAGACCCAGTACTTC
>TRBV15|TRBJ1-5|.|TRBD1
CATSRDLTGGQPQHF
TGTGCCACCAGCAGAGATCTGACAGGGGGTCAGCCCCAGCATTTT
>TRBV7-8|TRBJ1-3|.|.
CASSRDSGSGNTIYF
TGTGCCAGCAGCCGAGACAGCGGCTCTGGAAACACCATATATTTT
>TRBV6-5|TRBJ1-2|.|.
CASSYTDRVYGYTF
TGTGCCAGCAGTTACACGGACAGAGTCTATGGCTACACCTTC
>TRBV6-5|TRBJ1-5|.|.
CASSYEGDQPQHF
TGTGCCAGCAGTTACGAGGGGGATCAGCCCCAGCATTTT
>TRBV27|TRBJ2-5|.|.
CASSLWGGKETQYF
TGTGCCAGCAGTTTGTGGGGGGGCAAGGAGACCCAGTACTTC
>TRBV9|TRBJ2-1|.|TRBD2
CASSGGASGGAYNEQFF
TGTGCCAGCTCAGGAGGGGCTAGCGGGGGGGCCTACAATGAGCAGTTCTTC
>TRBV5-4|TRBJ2-7|once|.
CASSSPGQSGEQYF
TGTGCCAGCAGCTCCCCCGGACAGTCCGGGGAGCAGTACTTC
>TRBV4-1|TRBJ1-1|once|TRBD1
CASSLGQGALNTEAFF
TGCGCCAGCAGCCTCGGACAGGGGGCTTTGAACACTGAAGCTTTCTTT
>TRBV5-1|TRBJ1-2|.|.
CASSLGGGEADGYTF
TGCGCCAGCAGCTTGGGGGGAGGGGAGGCTGATGGCTACACCTTC
>TRBV4-3|TRBJ2-7|.|TRBD2
CASSQALASVPYEQYF
TGCGCCAGCAGCCAGGCACTAGCGTCGGTACCCTACGAGCAGTACTTC
>TRBV28|TRBJ1-5|.|.
CAGGRVGGGQPQHF
TGTGCCGGAGGCCGGGTTGGGGGGGGTCAGCCCCAGCATTTT
>TRBV20-1|TRBJ2-1|.|.
CSASLGQRSYNEQFF
TGCAGTGCTAGTTTGGGACAACGCTCCTACAATGAGCAGTTCTTC
>TRBV7-6|TRBJ1-2|.|.
CASSLPTVPRYGYTF
TGTGCCAGCAGCTTACCGACAGTACCCCGCTATGGCTACACCTTC
>TRBV6-1|TRBJ2-7|once|.
CASSESTVYEQYF
TGTGCCAGCAGTGAGAGCACAGTCTACGAGCAGTACTTC
>TRBV10-3|TRBJ2-5|.|.
CAISAGGQLGGETQYF
TGTGCCATCAGTGCCGGTGGGCAGTTGGGGGGAGAGACCCAGTACTTC
>TRBV5-1|TRBJ1-1|.|.
CASSLARPGSGVGTEAFF
TGCGCCAGCAGCTTGGCCCGGCCAGGGTCTGGTGTCGGCACTGAAGCTTTCTTT
>TRBV5-5|TRBJ2-1|.|TRBD2
CASSLGVRGSSYNEQFF
TGTGCCAGCAGCTTGGGGGTGCGGGGGAGCTCCTACAATGAGCAGTTCTTC
>TRBV5-1|TRBJ2-5|.|TRBD2
CASSLSPSGTYQETQYF
TGCGCCAGCAGCTTGTCTCCTAGCGGGACGTACCAAGAGACCCAGTACTTC
>TRBV5-1|TRBJ2-7|.|.
CASSAGGLQYEQYF
TGCGCCAGCAGCGCGGGCGGACTCCAATACGAGCAGTACTTC
>TRBV25-1|TRBJ2-2|few|.
CASSESGGELFF
TGTGCCAGCAGTGAATCAGGCGGGGAGCTGTTTTTT
>TRBV5-1|TRBJ2-3|few|.
CASSQEARGDTQYF
TGCGCCAGCAGCCAAGAAGCCAGGGGAGATACGCAGTATTTT
>TRBV2|TRBJ1-4|.|.
CATRGRGGEKLFF
TGTGCCACCCGGGGGAGGGGCGGTGAAAAACTGTTTTTT
>TRBV30|TRBJ2-2|.|TRBD1
CAWSQGVRYGELFF
TGTGCCTGGAGTCAGGGGGTCAGGTACGGGGAGCTGTTTTTT
>TRBV9|TRBJ2-1|.|.
CASSTPGLHEQFF
TGTGCCAGCAGCACGCCGGGACTTCATGAGCAGTTCTTC
>TRBV19|TRBJ1-5|once|TRBD1
CASNWGTGGGWGQPQHF
TGTGCCAGTAATTGGGGTACAGGGGGCGGATGGGGTCAGCCCCAGCATTTT
>TRBV6-2/TRBV6-3|TRBJ1-2|.|.
CASSYTRLQTYYGYTF
TGTGCCAGCAGTTACACGCGCCTTCAGACTTACTATGGCTACACCTTC
>TRBV21-1|TRBJ1-2|.|.
CASRGFLRGRYGYTF
TGTGCCAGCAGGGGATTTCTCAGGGGCCGCTATGGCTACACCTTC
>TRBV27|TRBJ2-5|.|TRBD1
CASSSLDRGPGETQYF
TGTGCCAGCAGTTCCCTCGACAGGGGTCCCGGAGAGACCCAGTACTTC
>TRBV11-2|TRBJ1-2|.|TRBD1
CASSSDRTNYGYTF
TGTGCCAGCAGCTCGGACAGGACTAACTATGGCTACACCTTC
>TRBV7-9|TRBJ1-1|.|.
CASSSGHINTEAFF
TGTGCCAGCAGCTCAGGGCATATAAACACTGAAGCTTTCTTT
>TRBV5-4|TRBJ1-1|few|.
CASSLLTRDDEAFF
TGTGCCAGCAGCTTGCTGACTCGTGATGATGAAGCTTTCTTT
>TRBV3-1/TRBV3-2|TRBJ1-1|.|.
CASSLDRNTEAFF
TGTGCCAGCAGCTTGGACAGGAACACTGAAGCTTTCTTT
>TRBV7-3|TRBJ2-1|once|TRBD1
CASSPRTGTLYNEQFF
TGTGCCAGCAGCCCAAGGACAGGTACCCTCTACAATGAGCAGTTCTTC
>TRBV6-5|TRBJ2-7|.|TRBD1
CASSYDRDRVAYEQYF
TGTGCCAGCAGTTACGACCGGGACAGGGTGGCCTACGAGCAGTACTTC
>TRBV2|TRBJ1-1|.|.
CASRQQSGGTEAFF
TGTGCCAGCAGGCAACAATCGGGTGGCACTGAAGCTTTCTTT
>TRBV2|TRBJ1-2|.|TRBD1
CASSTETGVGYTF
TGTGCCAGCAGCACGGAGACAGGGGTCGGCTACACCTTC
>TRBV18|TRBJ1-5|.|TRBD1
CASSPGQGHQPQHF
TGTGCCAGCTCGCCGGGACAGGGTCATCAGCCCCAGCATTTT
>TRBV6-1|TRBJ2-1|.|TRBD1
CASSWGQGNEQFF
TGTGCCAGCAGTTGGGGACAGGGGAATGAGCAGTTCTTC
>TRBV6-5|TRBJ2-7|.|TRBD1
CASKEGQAGEQYF
TGTGCCAGCAAAGAGGGACAGGCGGGGGAGCAGTACTTC
>TRBV7-2|TRBJ1-1|.|.
CASSRTHMSGTEAFF
TGTGCCAGCAGCCGTACGCATATGTCGGGCACTGAAGCTTTCTTT
>TRBV30|TRBJ1-3|.|.
CAWTADRSGNTIYF
TGTGCCTGGACCGCCGACAGGTCTGGAAACACCATATATTTT
>TRBV12-5|TRBJ2-7|.|TRBD2
CASGLVRQRGSYEQYF
TGTGCTAGTGGTTTGGTAAGGCAGCGGGGATCCTACGAGCAGTACTTC
>TRBV7-3|TRBJ2-5|.|.
CASSLQAGVWETQYF
TGTGCCAGCAGCTTACAGGCCGGGGTTTGGGAGACCCAGTACTTC
>TRBV25-1|TRBJ2-3|.|.
CASSGTSYTDTQYF
TGTGCCAGCTCCGGGACTTCTTACACAGATACGCAGTATTTT
>TRBV6-5|TRBJ2-1|.|TRBD2
CASGRLAGAYNEQFF
TGTGCCAGCGGCCGACTAGCGGGAGCCTACAATGAGCAGTTCTTC
>TRBV6-5|TRBJ2-5|.|TRBD2
CASTSGGAYETQYF
TGTGCCAGCACATCCGGGGGGGCCTATGAGACCCAGTACTTC
>TRBV11-2|TRBJ2-1|.|TRBD2
CASSPRTSGGVSYNEQFF
TGTGCCAGCAGCCCGAGGACTAGCGGGGGGGTGTCCTACAATGAGCAGTTCTTC
>TRBV18|TRBJ1-1|.|TRBD1
CASSPLLQGANTEAFF
TGTGCCAGCTCACCCTTGCTCCAGGGGGCGAACACTGAAGCTTTCTTT
>TRBV11-2|TRBJ2-7|.|.
CASSLLRGPYEQYF
TGTGCCAGCAGCTTATTACGGGGTCCCTACGAGCAGTACTTC
>TRBV6-5|TRBJ1-2|.|TRBD1
CASSTDRGSGYTF
TGTGCCAGCAGTACTGACAGGGGGTCTGGCTACACCTTC
>TRBV5-1|TRBJ1-6|few|.
CASSQAFVDSPLHF
TGCGCCAGCAGCCAGGCATTTGTGGATTCACCCCTCCACTTT
>TRBV15|TRBJ1-3|few|.
CATSTTLTGNTIYF
TGTGCCACCAGCACGACACTTACTGGAAACACCATATATTTT